This T cell receptor (beta chain) was found in a study of blood T cell repertoires in COVID-19. Germline CDR1 reads MDHEN; CDR2 reads SYDVKM. This CDR3 region has 15 residues. Trimming cost V 6 bases and J 5 bases; bases outside gene matches: 7. This clone was counted once. The repertoire was sequenced with immunoSEQ multiplex PCR; TCRdb's copy has only in-frame clones and lacks some. The sample lists roughly 73,000 clones; roughly three quarters were seen once. The chain combines TRBV28 with TRBJ2-5; the match to TRBD2 covers 12 bases. Sequenced: peripheral blood. The clonotype was recovered from an older man with acute or convalescent COVID-19. The CDR3 loop reads CASSPYLAGGETQYF. The CDR3 DNA reads TGTGCCAGCAGCCCATATCTAGCGGGAGGGGAGACCCAGTACTTC.